The 22 T cell receptor beta chains below were found in one sample sequenced in a study of shared clonotypes between healthy human individuals. Sequencing used immunoSEQ multiplex PCR; TCRdb keeps in-frame clones, though not all of them. The table lists some 2.1 million clones, 93% of them singletons. Naive CD8 cells lacked CD45RO, underwent positive selection for CCR7 and left out terminally differentiated effector memory CD45RA+ cells. The sample taken for sequencing was naive CD8+ T cells from PBMCs. These receptors all come from a man between 18 and 29 years old in good health. Some clones in this sample may be carry-over from other donors' samples.

The chain combines TRBV7-9 with TRBJ1-4; TRBD1 is a possible D gene (5 bases). CDR1 and CDR2 (germline): SEHNR, FQNEAQ (reference sequence). CDR3 length: 14 amino acids. Trimming took off 4 bases at V and 8 bases at J, with 14 bases between the two ends. The CDR3 nucleotides read TGTGCCAGCAGCTCGCCTCTGGGGGAAGAAAAACTGTTTTTT. It encodes CASSSPLGEEKLFF.

This chain connects TRBV28 to TRBJ2-7; 7 bases fit TRBD2. The ends lost 6 bases at V and 5 bases at J; junction bases unmatched: 10. Germline loops: CDR1 MDHEN, CDR2 SYDVKM. This CDR3 is 14 amino acids long. CDR3 sequence (DNA): TGTGCCAGCAGACTTGCGGGGGATCGCAACGAGCAGTACTTC. Encoded protein: CASRLAGDRNEQYF.

The genes are TRBV4-1 and TRBJ2-2; tentative D call: TRBD2 (6 bases). V shed 0 bases and J shed 6 bases, with 11 bases lying between them. Germline V gene data show CDR1 as MGHRA and CDR2 as YSYEKL. The CDR3 length is 15 residues. The CDR3 sequence is CASSQDRGRSGELFF. In DNA, the CDR3 is TGCGCCAGCAGCCAAGATCGGGGGAGGTCCGGGGAGCTGTTTTTT.

This clone was picked up one time. The chain links TRBV9 to TRBJ2-7; TRBD1 matches at 7 bases. CDR1 is SGDLS and CDR2 is YYNGEE in the germline V gene. The V segment lost 0 bases and the J segment 6 bases; nucleotides outside the gene matches: 3. The CDR3 has 13 amino acids. The CDR3 sequence: CASSVGTGTEQYF. The CDR3, as DNA: TGTGCCAGCAGCGTAGGGACAGGCACCGAGCAGTACTTC.

This clone came up once. The genes are TRBV19 and TRBJ2-6, with a weak D call TRBD2 (6 bases). The CDR3 runs to 16 residues. CDR1 LNHDA and CDR2 SQIVND come from the germline V gene (reference sequence). Trimming took 7 bases from V and 2 from J, leaving 15 bases between them. In nucleotides, the CDR3 is TGTGCCAGTACGCCGGGAGTGGGGCCTGGGGCCAACGTCCTGACTTTC. Its protein product is CASTPGVGPGANVLTF.

The V and J genes are TRBV7-9 and TRBJ2-1; 11 nucleotides agree with TRBD2. J was trimmed by 8 bases and V by 1 base; bases with no gene match: 1. This CDR3 contains 14 residues. Germline loops: CDR1 SEHNR, CDR2 FQNEAQ (reference sequence). CDR3 sequence (DNA): TGTGCCAGCAGCTTAGGACTAGCGGGATATGAGCAGTTCTTC. Its protein product is CASSLGLAGYEQFF.

This clone has a single count. The chain recombines TRBV6-5 with TRBJ2-1; 7 bases are shared with TRBD2. CDR3 size: 13 residues. Losses at the gene ends were 2 bases for V and 14 bases for J; bases not matched to a gene: 9. Germline values: CDR1 MNHEY, CDR2 SVGAGI. The CDR3 region has the DNA TGTGCCAGCAGTTACGCACCCGGGACTATGGAGTTCTTC. This translates into CASSYAPGTMEFF.

The chain employs TRBV15 and TRBJ1-5; TRBD1 matches 9 bases. Losses at the gene ends were 4 bases for V and 5 bases for J; bases not matched to a gene: 6. The CDR3 spans 15 residues. Germline V CDR1 and CDR2: LNHNV, YYDKDF (reference sequence). The CDR3 sequence: CATSKDRGEDQPQHF. CDR3 DNA sequence: TGTGCCACCAGCAAAGACAGGGGGGAAGATCAGCCCCAGCATTTT.

CDR3 sequence reads: CASSPSMGGNEQFF. CDR3 DNA sequence: TGTGCCAGCAGCCCCTCGATGGGAGGCAATGAGCAGTTCTTC. The chain carries TRBV5-4 and TRBJ2-1; TRBD2 is a possible D gene (6 bases). V lost 4 bases and J lost 6, with 14 bases in between. The CDR3 loop spans 14 amino acids. Germline CDR1 and CDR2: SGHNT and YYREEE (reference sequence).

This chain connects TRBV15 to TRBJ1-5, with unresolved D. The length of the CDR3 is 16 residues. Deletions cut 6 bases from V and 3 bases from J, with 18 bases between. From germline, CDR1 is LNHNV and CDR2 YYDKDF (reference sequence). CDR3 DNA: TGTGCCACCAGGCCGGGGAACTCCGCTTCCAATCAGCCCCAGCATTTT. Protein product: CATRPGNSASNQPQHF.

The genes are TRBV20-1 and TRBJ1-1, with 8 bases that match TRBD1. Germline V gene lookup returns CDR1 DFQATT and CDR2 SNEGSKA (reference sequence). V shed 6 bases, J shed 11 bases, and the junction held 8 bases outside the gene matches. CDR3 length equals 11 residues. The DNA for the CDR3 is TGCAGTGCGGGGACAGGTTCGGCGGCTTTCTTT. Translation gives CSAGTGSAAFF.

The chain employs TRBV2 and TRBJ1-1; D remains unclear. The CDR3 totals 14 residues. CDR1 and CDR2 from the germline V gene are SNHLY and FYNNEI. V dropped 8 bases and J dropped 3 bases, with 16 bases sitting between them. CDR3 bases: TGTGCCAGCGTGACCAACCAAGTCCACACTGAAGCTTTCTTT. Translation: CASVTNQVHTEAFF.

A note on this clone: Other DNA sequences within the sample encode an identical CDR3. J is TRBJ1-5 and V is TRBV27, with D possibly matching TRBD1 (5 bases). In germline, CDR1 is MNHEY, CDR2 SMNVEV (reference sequence). This CDR3 has 15 residues. V lost 2 bases, J lost 3 bases, and 11 bases lay in between. This CDR3 reads CASSLGQGYNQPQHF. CDR3 DNA: TGTGCCAGCAGTTTAGGGCAGGGATACAATCAGCCCCAGCATTTT.

This clone was picked up one time. V is TRBV4-1 and J is TRBJ1-1; tentative D call: TRBD1 (6 bases). The CDR3 is made up of 19 amino acids. The V gene's germline CDR1 is MGHRA and CDR2 YSYEKL. V was pared by 2 bases and J by 5 bases, with 27 bases between. CDR3: CASSQFTWTAMRTGTEAFF. CDR3 in DNA: TGCGCCAGCAGCCAATTTACCTGGACAGCCATGCGGACGGGGACTGAAGCTTTCTTT.

The gene calls are TRBV6-5 and TRBJ2-7; D is perhaps TRBD2 (6 bases). Germline loops: CDR1 MNHEY, CDR2 SVGAGI. This CDR3 region has 16 residues. The germline V and J ends were trimmed by 2 bases and 2 bases, with 16 bases remaining between them. Here the CDR3 reads CASSYSSGVVAYEQYF. In nucleotides, the CDR3 is TGTGCCAGCAGTTACAGTTCGGGAGTAGTGGCCTACGAGCAGTACTTC.

This rearrangement joins TRBV28 to TRBJ2-3; D is undetermined. V was pared by 4 bases and J by 1 base, with 9 bases between. Germline V gives CDR1 MDHEN, CDR2 SYDVKM. The CDR3 runs to 14 residues. CDR3 loop: CASSSLGRTDTQYF. The CDR3 DNA reads as TGTGCCAGCAGTTCCCTAGGACGCACAGATACGCAGTATTTT.

Here the CDR3 DNA reads TGTGCCAGCAGTGAAGCCAGAATCGCGGCGAACACCGGGGAGCTGTTTTTT. Residues: CASSEARIAANTGELFF. This chain uses TRBV2 with TRBJ2-2; D gene unclear. This CDR3 is built from 17 residues. The V gene's germline CDR1 is SNHLY and CDR2 FYNNEI. Trimming pared 0 bases from V and 0 bases from J, leaving 11 bases between.

The rearrangement joins TRBV6-1 to TRBJ2-7; weak D call: TRBD1 (6 bases). Trimming stripped 0 bases from V and 4 bases from J, with 10 bases between. The CDR3 runs to 14 residues. CDR1 and CDR2 from the germline V gene are MNHNS and SASEGT. CDR3 coding DNA: TGTGCCAGCAGTGAAGCGGCAGGACAGTACGAGCAGTACTTC. Its protein is CASSEAAGQYEQYF.

Turning to this clone: The sample has other DNA sequences that encode this CDR3 too. V usage is TRBV29-1 and J usage is TRBJ2-7; D gene uncertain. V gave up 5 bases and J gave up 0 bases, with 8 bases separating them. Germline CDR1 is SQVTM and CDR2 is ANQGSEA. This CDR3 has 12 amino acids. The DNA for the CDR3 is TGCAGCGTTCTCGGCGGCTCCTACGAGCAGTACTTC. Amino acids: CSVLGGSYEQYF.

About this clone: The junction does not match germline at one end; this may be a read error. The chain uses TRBV2 and TRBJ2-7, with 8 bases identical to TRBD1. Germline CDR1 and CDR2: SNHLY and FYNNEI. The length of the CDR3 is 12 residues. As DNA, the CDR3 is TGTGCCAGCAGAGCGCTGACAGGGGCAGTATGGTTC. This gives the protein CASRALTGAVWF.

The J gene is TRBJ1-1, the V gene TRBV9; no clear D. Per the germline V gene, CDR1 is SGDLS and CDR2 is YYNGEE. This CDR3 is 13 amino acids long. With 4 bases removed from V and 8 bases from J, the gap between germline ends came to 15 bases. The CDR3 DNA reads TGTGCCAGCAGCACCGGCAGCCTCGAGGAAGCTTTCTTT. Amino acid sequence: CASSTGSLEEAFF.

The chain couples TRBV27 to TRBJ2-1, with a weak D call TRBD2 (7 bases). Per the germline V gene, CDR1 is MNHEY and CDR2 is SMNVEV (reference sequence). Trimming left V 5 bases short and J 9 bases short, with 11 bases between. The CDR3 loop spans 12 amino acids. CDR3 loop: CASSEGGVEQFF. For the CDR3, the DNA is TGTGCCAGCAGTGAGGGGGGGGTTGAGCAGTTCTTC.